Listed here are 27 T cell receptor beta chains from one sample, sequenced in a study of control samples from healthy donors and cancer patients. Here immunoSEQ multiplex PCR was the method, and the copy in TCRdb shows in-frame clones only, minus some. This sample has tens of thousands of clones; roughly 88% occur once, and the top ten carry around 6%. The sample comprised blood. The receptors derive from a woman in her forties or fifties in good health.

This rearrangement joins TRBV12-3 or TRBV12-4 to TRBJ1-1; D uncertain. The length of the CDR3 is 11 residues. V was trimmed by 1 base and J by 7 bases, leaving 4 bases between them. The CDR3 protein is CASSLGGEAFF. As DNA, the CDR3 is TGTGCCAGCAGTTTAGGCGGTGAAGCTTTCTTT.

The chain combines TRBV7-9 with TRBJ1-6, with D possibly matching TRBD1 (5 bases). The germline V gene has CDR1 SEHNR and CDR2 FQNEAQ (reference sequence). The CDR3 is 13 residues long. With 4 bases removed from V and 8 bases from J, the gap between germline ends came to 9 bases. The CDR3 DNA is TGTGCCAGCAGCTCGGAGGGGTATTCACCCCTCCACTTT. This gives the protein CASSSEGYSPLHF.

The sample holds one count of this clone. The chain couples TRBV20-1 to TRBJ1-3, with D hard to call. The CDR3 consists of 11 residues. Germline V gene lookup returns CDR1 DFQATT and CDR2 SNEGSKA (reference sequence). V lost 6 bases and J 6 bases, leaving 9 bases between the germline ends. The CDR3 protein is CSAGFANTIYF. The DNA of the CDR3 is TGCAGTGCGGGGTTCGCAAACACCATATATTTT.

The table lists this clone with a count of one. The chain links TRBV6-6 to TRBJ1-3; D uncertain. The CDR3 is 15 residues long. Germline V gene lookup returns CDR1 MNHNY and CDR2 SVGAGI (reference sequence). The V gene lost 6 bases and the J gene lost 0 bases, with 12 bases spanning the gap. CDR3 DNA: TGTGCCAGCAGCCTACCGAAAGGCTCTGGAAACACCATATATTTT. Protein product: CASSLPKGSGNTIYF.

Written as DNA, the CDR3 is TGTGCCAGCAGTTATGGACAGGCGGTATATAATTCACCCCTCCACTTT. Protein product: CASSYGQAVYNSPLHF. V gene TRBV2 combines with J gene TRBJ1-6; 7 nucleotides agree with TRBD1. CDR1 is SNHLY and CDR2 is FYNNEI in the germline V gene. The CDR3 runs 16 residues. The ends lost 5 bases at V and 4 bases at J; junction bases unmatched: 8.

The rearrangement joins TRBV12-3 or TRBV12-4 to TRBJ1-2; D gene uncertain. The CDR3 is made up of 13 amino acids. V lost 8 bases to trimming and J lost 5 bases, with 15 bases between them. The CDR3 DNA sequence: TGTGCCAGCTCCTCTTCAGGTGTTTATGGCTACACCTTC. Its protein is CASSSSGVYGYTF.

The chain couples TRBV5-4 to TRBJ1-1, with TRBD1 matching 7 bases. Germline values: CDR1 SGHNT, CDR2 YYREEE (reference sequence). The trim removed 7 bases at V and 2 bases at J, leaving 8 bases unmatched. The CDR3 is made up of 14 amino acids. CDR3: CASGSRTGNTEAFF. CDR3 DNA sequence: TGTGCCAGCGGTTCCAGGACAGGTAACACTGAAGCTTTCTTT.

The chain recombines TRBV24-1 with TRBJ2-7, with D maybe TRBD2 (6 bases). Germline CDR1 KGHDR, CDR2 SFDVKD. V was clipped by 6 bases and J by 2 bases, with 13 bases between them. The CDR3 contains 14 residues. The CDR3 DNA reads TGTGCCACCAGTTCCGGGGGAAACCCCTACGAGCAGTACTTC. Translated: CATSSGGNPYEQYF.

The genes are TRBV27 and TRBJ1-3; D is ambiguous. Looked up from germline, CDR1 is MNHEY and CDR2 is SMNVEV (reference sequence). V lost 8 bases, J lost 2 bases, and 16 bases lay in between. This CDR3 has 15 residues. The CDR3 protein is CASGTRNKAGNTIYF. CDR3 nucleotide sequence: TGTGCCAGCGGCACACGAAACAAGGCTGGAAACACCATATATTTT.

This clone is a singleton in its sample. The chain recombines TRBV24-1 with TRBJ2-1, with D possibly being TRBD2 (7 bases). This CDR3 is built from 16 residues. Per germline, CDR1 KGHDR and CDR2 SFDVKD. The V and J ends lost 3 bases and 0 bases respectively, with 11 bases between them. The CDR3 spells CATSDGGASSYNEQFF. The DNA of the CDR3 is TGTGCCACCAGTGATGGGGGGGCCAGCTCCTACAATGAGCAGTTCTTC.

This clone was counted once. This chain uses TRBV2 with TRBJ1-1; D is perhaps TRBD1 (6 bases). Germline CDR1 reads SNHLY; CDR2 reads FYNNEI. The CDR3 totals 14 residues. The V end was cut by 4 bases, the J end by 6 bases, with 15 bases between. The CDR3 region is CASSATGWDPEAFF. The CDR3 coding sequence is TGTGCCAGCAGTGCGACAGGTTGGGATCCTGAAGCTTTCTTT.

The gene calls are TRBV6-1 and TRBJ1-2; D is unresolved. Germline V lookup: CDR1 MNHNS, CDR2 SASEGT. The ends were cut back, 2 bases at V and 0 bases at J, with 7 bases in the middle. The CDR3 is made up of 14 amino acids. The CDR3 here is CASSERSSNYGYTF. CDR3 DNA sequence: TGTGCCAGCAGTGAAAGGTCCTCTAACTATGGCTACACCTTC.

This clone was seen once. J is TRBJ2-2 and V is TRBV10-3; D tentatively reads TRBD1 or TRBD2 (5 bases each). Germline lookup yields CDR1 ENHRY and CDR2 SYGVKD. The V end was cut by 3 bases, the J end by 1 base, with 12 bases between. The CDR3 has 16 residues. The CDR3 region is CAISDSGAGNTGELFF. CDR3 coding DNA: TGTGCCATCAGTGATTCCGGGGCAGGGAACACCGGGGAGCTGTTTTTT.

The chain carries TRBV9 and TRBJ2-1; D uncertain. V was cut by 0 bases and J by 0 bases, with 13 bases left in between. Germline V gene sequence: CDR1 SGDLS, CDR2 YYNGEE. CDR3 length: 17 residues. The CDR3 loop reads CASSVGRTLSSYNEQFF. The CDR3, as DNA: TGTGCCAGCAGCGTAGGACGCACACTGAGCTCCTACAATGAGCAGTTCTTC.

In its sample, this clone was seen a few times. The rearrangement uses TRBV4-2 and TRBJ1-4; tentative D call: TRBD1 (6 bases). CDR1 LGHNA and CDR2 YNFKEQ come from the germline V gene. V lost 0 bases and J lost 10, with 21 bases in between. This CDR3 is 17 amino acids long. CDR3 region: CASSQEGSYLTGRKLFF. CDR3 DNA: TGTGCCAGCAGCCAAGAGGGGTCTTACCTGACAGGAAGAAAACTGTTTTTT.

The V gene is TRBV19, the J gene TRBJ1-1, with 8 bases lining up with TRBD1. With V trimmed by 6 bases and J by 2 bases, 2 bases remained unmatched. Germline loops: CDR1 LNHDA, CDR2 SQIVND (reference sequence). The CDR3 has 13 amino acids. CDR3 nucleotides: TGTGCCAGTAGCAGGGGGCGAAACACTGAAGCTTTCTTT. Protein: CASSRGRNTEAFF.

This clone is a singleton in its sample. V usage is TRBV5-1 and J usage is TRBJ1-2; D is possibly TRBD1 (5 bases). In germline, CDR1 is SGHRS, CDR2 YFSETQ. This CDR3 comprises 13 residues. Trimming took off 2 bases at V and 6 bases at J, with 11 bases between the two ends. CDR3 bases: TGCGCCAGCAGCTTTCAAGGAGGGGATGGCTACACCTTC. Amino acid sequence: CASSFQGGDGYTF.

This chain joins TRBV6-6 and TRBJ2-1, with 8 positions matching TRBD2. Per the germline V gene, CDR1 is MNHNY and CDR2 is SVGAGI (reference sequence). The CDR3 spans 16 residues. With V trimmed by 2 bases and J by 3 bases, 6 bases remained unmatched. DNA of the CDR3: TGTGCCAGCAGTTACAATACGGGGGGGTTCTACAATGAGCAGTTCTTC. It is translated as CASSYNTGGFYNEQFF.

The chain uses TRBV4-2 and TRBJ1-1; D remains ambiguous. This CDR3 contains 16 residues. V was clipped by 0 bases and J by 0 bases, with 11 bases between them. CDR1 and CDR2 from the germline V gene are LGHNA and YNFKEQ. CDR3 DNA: TGTGCCAGCAGCCAAGAGATCGTGGGCCTGAACACTGAAGCTTTCTTT. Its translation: CASSQEIVGLNTEAFF.

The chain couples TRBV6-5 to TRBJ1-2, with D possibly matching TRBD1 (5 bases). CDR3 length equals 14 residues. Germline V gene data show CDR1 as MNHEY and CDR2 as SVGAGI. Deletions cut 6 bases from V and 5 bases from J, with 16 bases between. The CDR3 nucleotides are TGTGCCAGCAGGAGAGCTGGGACGGAATATGGCTACACCTTC. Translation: CASRRAGTEYGYTF.

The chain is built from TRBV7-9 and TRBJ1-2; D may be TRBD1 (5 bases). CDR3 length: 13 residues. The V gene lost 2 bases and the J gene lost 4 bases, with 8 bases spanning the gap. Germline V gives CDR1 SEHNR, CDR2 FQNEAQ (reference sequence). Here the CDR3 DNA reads TGTGCCAGCAGCTTAACGGGGACCTATGGCTACACCTTC. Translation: CASSLTGTYGYTF.

The CDR3 sequence: CASSFRGRNTEAFF. The CDR3 coding sequence is TGTGCCAGCAGTTTCAGGGGGCGGAACACTGAAGCTTTCTTT. The chain recombines TRBV6-5 with TRBJ1-1; TRBD1 aligns across 8 bases. The CDR3 has 14 residues. Germline CDR1 and CDR2: MNHEY and SVGAGI. Trimming took 4 bases from V and 1 from J; bases not matched to a gene: 2.

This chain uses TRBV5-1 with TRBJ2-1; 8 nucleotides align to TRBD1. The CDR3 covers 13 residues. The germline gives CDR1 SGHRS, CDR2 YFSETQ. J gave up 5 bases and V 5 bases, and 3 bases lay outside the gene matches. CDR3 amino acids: CASRQGVDNEQFF. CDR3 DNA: TGCGCCAGCAGACAGGGGGTCGACAATGAGCAGTTCTTC.

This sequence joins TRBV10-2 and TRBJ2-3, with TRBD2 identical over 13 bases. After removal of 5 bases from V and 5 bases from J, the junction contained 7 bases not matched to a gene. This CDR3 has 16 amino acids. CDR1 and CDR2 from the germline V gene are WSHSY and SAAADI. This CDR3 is CASSQLAGGPIDTQYF. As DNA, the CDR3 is TGCGCCAGCAGTCAACTAGCGGGGGGGCCCATAGATACGCAGTATTTT.

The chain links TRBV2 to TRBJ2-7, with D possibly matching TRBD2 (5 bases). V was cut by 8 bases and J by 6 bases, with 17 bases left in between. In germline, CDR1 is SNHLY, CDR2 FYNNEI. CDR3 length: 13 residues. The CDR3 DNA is TGTGCCAGCGGGTTCCACCGGACTCTCGAGCAGTACTTC. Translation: CASGFHRTLEQYF.

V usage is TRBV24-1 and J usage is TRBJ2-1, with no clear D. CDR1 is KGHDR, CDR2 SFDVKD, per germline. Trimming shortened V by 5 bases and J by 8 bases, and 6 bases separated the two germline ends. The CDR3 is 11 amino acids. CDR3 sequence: CATSAGDEQFF. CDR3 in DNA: TGTGCCACCAGTGCCGGCGATGAGCAGTTCTTC.

This CDR3 is CASSSVEQPQHF. In DNA form, the CDR3 reads TGTGCCAGCAGCTCTGTGGAACAGCCCCAGCATTTT. The chain joins TRBV5-6 to TRBJ1-5; D unresolved. The CDR3 spans 12 residues. Germline V gene lookup returns CDR1 SGHDT and CDR2 YYEEEE. Trimming cost V 3 bases and J 7 bases, with 8 bases left between them.